The rows below give T cell receptor beta chains drawn from one sample of a study of CD8 T cells in Susac syndrome. A single record per CDR3 protein comes from TCRdb applying MiXCR to the immunoSEQ multiplex PCR reads. The sample records fewer than 350,000 distinct CDR3 sequences, 70% to 90% being singletons. Sequencing was done on a sample of CD8+ T cells from PBMCs. These receptors all stem from a human donor with multiple sclerosis. CDR3s include the opening cysteine and the closing phenylalanine or tryptophan. Each record gives: V gene, CDR3 length, clone size, CDR3 protein. Clone size appears in some rows only: once, few, many, or a class for an expanded clone.

>TRBV4-3|13|few
CASSQDRTYEQYF
>TRBV28|17|NA
CASSYPDRSLSNQPQHF
>TRBV28|15|NA
CASSLRVRGDTEAFF
>TRBV5-1|13|NA
CASNPTGNYGYTF
>TRBV27|13|NA
CASTLAGGYEQYF
>TRBV3-1|15|NA
CASSQDRDRDYGYTF
>TRBV29-1|16|NA
CSVELEREGPPDEQFF
>TRBV19|14|NA
CASSIGFNTGELFF
>TRBV11-2|18|NA
CASSLDWGVGLTTDTQYF
>TRBV7-2|17|once
CASSLAFGRGGHDTQYF
>TRBV30|10|NA
CAFSSGGAFF
>TRBV6-2/TRBV6-3|14|few
CASSYLRGNQPQHF
>TRBV12-3/TRBV12-4|17|NA
CASSWLSGQGNTGELFF
>TRBV6-1|14|once
CASSEGGGNQPQHF
>TRBV27|12|few
CASSLSGGELFF
>TRBV7-2|13|NA
CASGTLRVGELFF
>TRBV12-3/TRBV12-4|16|NA
CASSLNWREGRDEQYF
>TRBV28|12|NA
CASQGQEGEQFF
>TRBV28|15|NA
CASSLYAGRNTEAFF
>TRBV4-2|17|NA
CASSQGSGFPSTDTQYF
>TRBV13|15|NA
CASSFSAPPPYEQYF
>TRBV19|15|NA
CASSFTGGMGETQYF
>TRBV5-4|17|once
CASSLDAGKPSYNEQFF
>TRBV24-1|14|NA
CATSDLRSNQPQHF
>TRBV20-1|18|few
CSARGYYLGTSGSREQYF
>TRBV11-2|15|NA
CASSFRSGSSYEQYF
>TRBV5-8|17|few
CASSQQGGLAGYYEQYF
>TRBV27|13|once
CASGPGGAYEQYF
>TRBV5-1|15|NA
CASSLGTTGTGELFF
>TRBV30|13|NA
CAWTPVAGSEQYF
>TRBV30|11|NA
CAWGQGAEAFF
>TRBV30|17|NA
CAWSGTGGPGNSYEQYF
>TRBV2|12|NA
CASIGQLETQYF
>TRBV29-1|15|NA
CSVERGGRLGETQYF
>TRBV5-1|19|NA
CASSPGTSGSLSPGETQYF
>TRBV9|17|NA
CASSDPPGGLSGNTIYF
>TRBV27|15|NA
CASSTGTGPAYEQYF
>TRBV5-4|14|few
CASSLEVPNYGYTF
>TRBV12-3/TRBV12-4|13|NA
CASSHDTDYGYTF
>TRBV5-6|16|NA
CASSLLGTYSNQPQHF
>TRBV28|14|NA
CASSPPRLNTEAFF
>TRBV25-1|14|NA
CASNSRPGNYGYTF
>TRBV19|12|NA
CASSIAQNIQYF
>TRBV7-9|14|NA
CASSFQTGGYEQYF
>TRBV12-3/TRBV12-4|14|NA
CASSHFGQGDGYTF
>TRBV20-1|16|NA
CSASPLGGTGGHEQYF
>TRBV27|14|once
CASRLTGTVDGYTF
>TRBV7-2|15|few
CASSLGLAGPYEQYF
>TRBV11-2|16|NA
CASSPRRTASTDTQYF